This T cell receptor beta chain was captured by sequencing in a study of blood T cell repertoires in COVID-19. Whole-study context: The origin of the acute and convalescent COVID-19 samples was the United States, Italy and Spain.

Individuals drawn from around 25 US areas were roughly 18 to 89 years old. Cohort allocation depended upon clinical history that participants reported. Source study methods: Reference gene primer amplification gave estimated nucleated cell counts. Sequencing was performed with immunoSEQ multiplex PCR; in TCRdb, only in-frame clones are kept and a portion is missing. The V and J calls and clone size come from that table; D and trimming were worked out from the DNA. The table has fewer than 450,000 clones, over 75% seen once. The sample taken for sequencing was PBMCs or T cells enriched from blood (not recorded which). This sequence was found in a woman between 40 and 55 years old with acute COVID-19.

DNA of the CDR3: TGCGCCAGCAGCTTGGGGCAGATAACAGATACGCAGTATTTT. Protein: CASSLGQITDTQYF. The rearrangement links TRBV5-1 to TRBJ2-3; D not resolved. The CDR3 sequence is 14 residues long. The V gene's germline CDR1 is SGHRS and CDR2 YFSETQ. The ends were cut back, 0 bases at V and 3 bases at J, with 8 bases in the middle.